This passage covers 12 T cell receptor beta chains from one sample sequenced in a study of blood T cell repertoires in COVID-19. Sequenced by immunoSEQ multiplex PCR; TCRdb stores in-frame clones only, minus some. The sample lists 25,000 to 35,000 clones, 88% occurring once. Sequenced: peripheral blood. Receptors originate from a man aged 60 to 75 with COVID-19, enrolled during active disease.

The chain combines TRBV3-1 (or the pseudogene TRBV3-2) with TRBJ1-2; 9 nucleotides match TRBD1. Trimming removed 4 bases from V and 6 bases from J; junction bases left unmatched: 3. The CDR3 extends over 13 amino acids. Germline V gene data show CDR1 as LGHDT and CDR2 as YNNKEL (reference sequence). The CDR3 region is CASSRTGDDGYTF. The CDR3 DNA is TGTGCCAGCAGCCGGACAGGGGACGATGGCTACACCTTC.

The chain joins TRBV6-1 to TRBJ1-5, with 7 bases matching TRBD1. The CDR3 has 15 residues. Germline CDR1 MNHNS, CDR2 SASEGT. After removal of 2 bases from V and 5 bases from J, the junction contained 6 bases not matched to a gene. In DNA form, the CDR3 reads TGTGCCAGCAGTGAAAAGGGCAGGGGGTATCAGCCCCAGCATTTT. This sequence encodes CASSEKGRGYQPQHF.

This clone rates as large (0.1 to 1%). The chain employs TRBV28 and TRBJ1-2, with 9 bases matching TRBD1. This CDR3 comprises 13 residues. Per the germline V gene, CDR1 is MDHEN and CDR2 is SYDVKM. The trim removed 5 bases at V and 6 bases at J, leaving 4 bases unmatched. CDR3 in amino acids: CASSPTGGDGYTF. The CDR3 DNA is TGTGCCAGCAGTCCGACAGGGGGGGATGGCTACACCTTC.

The rearrangement uses TRBV10-2 and TRBJ2-1; 12 nucleotides line up with TRBD2. Germline V gene lookup returns CDR1 WSHSY and CDR2 SAAADI. J gave up 4 bases and V 4 bases, and 5 bases lay outside the gene matches. This CDR3 region has 16 residues. The CDR3: CASSGRTSGVYNEQFF. Here the CDR3 DNA reads TGCGCCAGCAGTGGCCGGACTAGCGGGGTATACAATGAGCAGTTCTTC.

The chain has TRBV6-1 and TRBJ2-7; TRBD2 agrees at 7 bases. The junction had 10 bases not matched to a gene; V was cut back by 2 bases and J by 3 bases. Germline assignment: CDR1 MNHNS and CDR2 SASEGT. The CDR3 sequence is 16 residues long. In DNA, the CDR3 is TGTGCCAGCAGTGAATGGGGGGGAGGAGGAAACTACGAGCAGTACTTC. It codes for CASSEWGGGGNYEQYF.

The rearrangement links TRBV28 to TRBJ1-1, with 7 positions matching TRBD1. CDR1 and CDR2 (germline): MDHEN, SYDVKM. The CDR3 is 15 residues long. J gave up 1 base and V 5 bases, and 7 bases lay outside the gene matches. This chain's CDR3 is CASSAPQGSNTEAFF. The CDR3, as DNA: TGTGCCAGCAGTGCACCACAGGGGTCGAACACTGAAGCTTTCTTT.

This clone has just one count. The gene calls are TRBV4-3 and TRBJ2-7; weak D call: TRBD1 (5 bases). Germline assignment: CDR1 LGHNA and CDR2 YSLEER. The germline V and J ends were trimmed by 0 bases and 0 bases, with 12 bases remaining between them. The CDR3 has 16 amino acids. CDR3 sequence reads: CASSQDATVYSYEQYF. The CDR3 DNA reads TGCGCCAGCAGCCAAGATGCGACAGTCTACTCCTACGAGCAGTACTTC.

This clone showed up just once. The sample contains more than one DNA sequence encoding this CDR3. The chain combines TRBV9 with TRBJ2-3; D possibly corresponds to TRBD2 (6 bases). CDR3 size: 14 residues. The V gene lost 3 bases and the J gene lost 3 bases, with 11 bases spanning the gap. The germline gives CDR1 SGDLS, CDR2 YYNGEE. CDR3 bases: TGTGCCAGCAGCGCGGGAGTTAGGACAGATACGCAGTATTTT. Translation gives CASSAGVRTDTQYF.

This clone was observed once. This sequence joins TRBV14 and TRBJ1-4; 7 nucleotides align to TRBD1. Trimming removed 0 bases from V and 0 bases from J; junction bases left unmatched: 13. The CDR3 totals 20 residues. Germline V gene data show CDR1 as SGHDN and CDR2 as FVKESK. CDR3 amino acids: CASSQDRRQGLGATNEKLFF. CDR3 DNA: TGTGCCAGCAGCCAAGATCGAAGACAGGGATTAGGGGCAACTAATGAAAAACTGTTTTTT.

This clone has a single count. V gene TRBV4-2 combines with J gene TRBJ2-4, with unresolved D. Germline CDR1 is LGHNA and CDR2 is YNFKEQ. The germline V and J ends were trimmed by 2 bases and 6 bases, with 11 bases remaining between them. The CDR3 covers 14 residues. This CDR3 is CASSQPQSGNIQYF. The CDR3 nucleotides read TGTGCCAGCAGCCAACCCCAATCCGGAAACATTCAGTACTTC.

This chain connects TRBV2 to TRBJ2-1; 9 nucleotides agree with TRBD1. Looked up from germline, CDR1 is SNHLY and CDR2 is FYNNEI. The V gene end was trimmed by 8 bases and the J gene end by 7 bases; junction bases not matched to a gene: 12. CDR3 length equals 15 residues. CDR3 residues: CASYRPGTGRNEQFF. The CDR3 DNA reads TGTGCCAGCTACCGACCCGGGACAGGGAGAAATGAGCAGTTCTTC.

The chain carries TRBV5-5 and TRBJ2-3; 9 bases map to TRBD1. CDR1 is SGHKS and CDR2 is YYEKEE in the germline V gene (reference sequence). J lost 4 bases, V lost 5 bases, and 5 bases had no gene match. This CDR3 region has 14 residues. In DNA, the CDR3 is TGTGCCAGCAGTTGGGGACAGGGTGCAGATACGCAGTATTTT. Translation: CASSWGQGADTQYF. Full variable domain (rest looked up from reference TRBV5-5 and TRBJ2-3): DAGVTQSPTHLIKTRGQQVTLRCSPISGHKSVSWYQQVLGQGPQFIFQYYEKEERGRGNFPDRFSARQFPNYSSELNVNALLLGDSALYLCASSWGQGADTQYFGPGTRLTVL.